This is a list of T cell receptor beta chains from one sample in a study of patients and donors after allogeneic stem cell transplantation. Each CDR3 protein gets one entry after TCRdb re-called the RT-PCR reads with MiXCR. The top ten clones hold under 14% of a sample with around 240,000 distinct CDR3 sequences, 14% of them seen once. Sequenced material: blood, either unsorted or a sorted T cell fraction (not recorded which). These receptors were collected from a human donor who was either an allogeneic HSCT recipient or a stem cell or donor lymphocyte infusion donor (not recorded which). It is not recorded whose cells these are; they may come from a transplant donor. Each CDR3 is given with its conserved first and last residue. The D gene is left open where the match is weak. Clone sizes are given selectively: once, few, many, or a class where the clone is expanded.

CDR3nt: TGCAGTGCTAGAAGTTCCGGGACAGGGGGGTCCGAGCAGTACTTC
CDR3aa: CSARSSGTGGSEQYF
abundance: many
v_gene: TRBV20-1
d_gene: TRBD1
j_gene: TRBJ2-7

CDR3nt: TGTGCCAGCAGCCAAGATAACCGAGAAACCTACGAGCAGTACTTC
CDR3aa: CASSQDNRETYEQYF
abundance: many
v_gene: TRBV4-2
d_gene: -
j_gene: TRBJ2-7

CDR3nt: TGTGCCAGCAGCCCGCAGACAGGGGTGTTGAATGAGCAGTTCTTC
CDR3aa: CASSPQTGVLNEQFF
abundance: -
v_gene: TRBV7-3
d_gene: TRBD1
j_gene: TRBJ2-1

CDR3nt: TGTGCCAGCAGCGGACGGACAGGGGCGGGTGAGCAGTACTTC
CDR3aa: CASSGRTGAGEQYF
abundance: once
v_gene: TRBV7-8
d_gene: TRBD1
j_gene: TRBJ2-7

CDR3nt: TGTGCCAGCAGTCGACTAGCGGGGGGCCTGAGCTCCTACAATGAGCAGTTCTTC
CDR3aa: CASSRLAGGLSSYNEQFF
abundance: -
v_gene: TRBV6-2/TRBV6-3
d_gene: TRBD2
j_gene: TRBJ2-1

CDR3nt: TGTGCCCATTTCAGGGGCCCCGGGAGTGAAGCTTTCTTT
CDR3aa: CAHFRGPGSEAFF
abundance: few
v_gene: TRBV30
d_gene: -
j_gene: TRBJ1-1

CDR3nt: TGTGCCAGCAGCCGGGATGATACAGGGATCTTGGATACGCAGTATTTT
CDR3aa: CASSRDDTGILDTQYF
abundance: many
v_gene: TRBV14
d_gene: -
j_gene: TRBJ2-3

CDR3nt: TGTGCCACCACTCAGGGATTTGCGAAAGATGAAAAACTGTTTTTT
CDR3aa: CATTQGFAKDEKLFF
abundance: few
v_gene: TRBV15
d_gene: -
j_gene: TRBJ1-4

CDR3nt: TGCAGTGCTAGAGTCGGTATTGGGCCCCAGCATTTT
CDR3aa: CSARVGIGPQHF
abundance: -
v_gene: TRBV20-1
d_gene: -
j_gene: TRBJ1-5

CDR3nt: TGTGCCTGGAGTGTGTGGGGGACCCCCCGCCACACTGAAGCTTTCTTT
CDR3aa: CAWSVWGTPRHTEAFF
abundance: many
v_gene: TRBV30
d_gene: -
j_gene: TRBJ1-1

CDR3nt: TGCGCCAGCAGCCAAGATTCTATGCGCCTAGCGGGTCGTACTAGCACAGATACGCAGTATTTT
CDR3aa: CASSQDSMRLAGRTSTDTQYF
abundance: many
v_gene: TRBV4-1
d_gene: TRBD2
j_gene: TRBJ2-3

CDR3nt: TGTGCCAGCAGAGCCCCCGGGACTAGCGGGGAAGGTACGCAGTATTTT
CDR3aa: CASRAPGTSGEGTQYF
abundance: -
v_gene: TRBV6-1
d_gene: TRBD2
j_gene: TRBJ2-3

CDR3nt: TGTGCCAGCAGCCCATCGGGAGGCCAAGAGACCCAGTACTTC
CDR3aa: CASSPSGGQETQYF
abundance: -
v_gene: TRBV11-2
d_gene: TRBD2
j_gene: TRBJ2-5

CDR3nt: TGTGCCAGCAGCCACAGGGTTACAGATACGCAGTATTTT
CDR3aa: CASSHRVTDTQYF
abundance: few
v_gene: TRBV6-2/TRBV6-3
d_gene: -
j_gene: TRBJ2-3

CDR3nt: TGTGCCACCAGTGCTGGACAGGGGGCCGCCTCCTACGAGCAGTACTTC
CDR3aa: CATSAGQGAASYEQYF
abundance: few
v_gene: TRBV24-1
d_gene: TRBD1
j_gene: TRBJ2-7

CDR3nt: TGTGCTAGTGGTTCCGTATACGAAGCTTTCTTT
CDR3aa: CASGSVYEAFF
abundance: -
v_gene: TRBV12-5
d_gene: -
j_gene: TRBJ1-1

CDR3nt: TGCGCCAGCAGCTTGCTGGGGACTAGCGGTCCCTACGAGCAGTACTTC
CDR3aa: CASSLLGTSGPYEQYF
abundance: many
v_gene: TRBV5-1
d_gene: TRBD2
j_gene: TRBJ2-7

CDR3nt: TGCGCCAGCAGCTTGGGCAACAAGGTGGGTGAGCAGTTCTTC
CDR3aa: CASSLGNKVGEQFF
abundance: -
v_gene: TRBV5-1
d_gene: -
j_gene: TRBJ2-1

CDR3nt: TGCAGTGCTAGAGATAGGGCGGGAGGCCCAGATACGCAGTATTTT
CDR3aa: CSARDRAGGPDTQYF
abundance: many
v_gene: TRBV20-1
d_gene: TRBD2
j_gene: TRBJ2-3

CDR3nt: TGTGCCAGCAGGCCCTCGGCCAGCTCCTACGAGCAGTACTTC
CDR3aa: CASRPSASSYEQYF
abundance: few
v_gene: TRBV12-3/TRBV12-4
d_gene: -
j_gene: TRBJ2-7

CDR3nt: TGCAGCGTCGATAGGACTAGCGGGAGAGGTGAGCAGTTCTTC
CDR3aa: CSVDRTSGRGEQFF
abundance: many
v_gene: TRBV29-1
d_gene: TRBD2
j_gene: TRBJ2-1

CDR3nt: TGTGCCAGCAGCTCCGACTTATACCCGGGACAGGGCACAGATACGCAGTATTTT
CDR3aa: CASSSDLYPGQGTDTQYF
abundance: many
v_gene: TRBV11-1
d_gene: TRBD1
j_gene: TRBJ2-3

CDR3nt: TGCAGCGCCTCTGGGACTGGACAGGGGTTAGAAAAACTGTTTTTT
CDR3aa: CSASGTGQGLEKLFF
abundance: many
v_gene: TRBV29-1
d_gene: TRBD1
j_gene: TRBJ1-4

CDR3nt: TGCAGCGTTCGGACTAGCGGGAGGGCCGGGAATGAGCAGTTCTTC
CDR3aa: CSVRTSGRAGNEQFF
abundance: many
v_gene: TRBV29-1
d_gene: TRBD2
j_gene: TRBJ2-1

CDR3nt: TGTGCCAGCAGCTTATATCATCGAGTCGAAGATACGCAGTATTTT
CDR3aa: CASSLYHRVEDTQYF
abundance: -
v_gene: TRBV11-2
d_gene: -
j_gene: TRBJ2-3

CDR3nt: TGTGCCAGCAGCTTATCGGCAGGTGGGGAGACCCAGTACTTC
CDR3aa: CASSLSAGGETQYF
abundance: -
v_gene: TRBV7-6
d_gene: -
j_gene: TRBJ2-5

CDR3nt: TGTGCCAGCAGTTTTTGGACAGCTTCTGGGGCCAACGTCCTGACTTTC
CDR3aa: CASSFWTASGANVLTF
abundance: few
v_gene: TRBV12-3/TRBV12-4
d_gene: -
j_gene: TRBJ2-6

CDR3nt: TGTGCCATCAGTGAGTCGTCCCGGACCAATCAGCCCCAGCATTTT
CDR3aa: CAISESSRTNQPQHF
abundance: many
v_gene: TRBV10-3
d_gene: -
j_gene: TRBJ1-5

CDR3nt: TGCAGCGTTCGAAACCGGGACAAGGATGGCTACACCTTC
CDR3aa: CSVRNRDKDGYTF
abundance: few
v_gene: TRBV29-1
d_gene: -
j_gene: TRBJ1-2

CDR3nt: TGTGCCAGCACCCCTTCGAGACAGGGATACACAGATACGCAGTATTTT
CDR3aa: CASTPSRQGYTDTQYF
abundance: few
v_gene: TRBV6-1
d_gene: TRBD1
j_gene: TRBJ2-3

CDR3nt: TGTGCCAGCAGCGGGACTAGCGGGTCTATTACCGGGGAGCTGTTTTTT
CDR3aa: CASSGTSGSITGELFF
abundance: few
v_gene: TRBV7-6
d_gene: TRBD2
j_gene: TRBJ2-2

CDR3nt: TGTGCCACCAGCATCGGATTTTACGAGACCCAGTACTTC
CDR3aa: CATSIGFYETQYF
abundance: -
v_gene: TRBV15
d_gene: -
j_gene: TRBJ2-5

CDR3nt: TGTGCCAGCAGCTTGGGCCCGGGCCGGAACACTGAAGCTTTCTTT
CDR3aa: CASSLGPGRNTEAFF
abundance: few
v_gene: TRBV5-6
d_gene: -
j_gene: TRBJ1-1

CDR3nt: TGTGCCAGCAGCGTGGGTGTTCGGGAAAAACTGTTTTTT
CDR3aa: CASSVGVREKLFF
abundance: -
v_gene: TRBV9
d_gene: -
j_gene: TRBJ1-4

CDR3nt: TGCGCCAGCAGCTACTACGGACAGAACACTGAAGCTTTCTTT
CDR3aa: CASSYYGQNTEAFF
abundance: many
v_gene: TRBV5-1
d_gene: -
j_gene: TRBJ1-1

CDR3nt: TGTGCCAGCAGCGTAGTCGACGGCACCGGGGAGCTGTTTTTT
CDR3aa: CASSVVDGTGELFF
abundance: -
v_gene: TRBV9
d_gene: -
j_gene: TRBJ2-2

CDR3nt: TGTGCCAGCAGACCCCGGGACAGGGCCACAGATACGCAGTATTTT
CDR3aa: CASRPRDRATDTQYF
abundance: few
v_gene: TRBV27
d_gene: TRBD1
j_gene: TRBJ2-3